This note documents a single T cell receptor (beta chain) sequence. Its target is not known. Trimming left V 3 bases short and J 6 bases short, with 11 bases between. Germline lookup yields CDR1 MDHEN and CDR2 SYDVKM. The CDR3 has 13 amino acids. The study ran its PCR with 60 Vbeta and 13 Jbeta primers. Clones were read by immunoSEQ multiplex PCR, and TCRdb kept only the in-frame ones, dropping some. The sample holds 100,000 to 120,000 clones, over 60% seen once. This sample is part of a study of cytomegalovirus exposure and HLA in healthy donors. Points from the study as a whole: It was reported that the classifier diagnosed cytomegalovirus status with high specificity and sensitivity in both the original and validation cohorts. In vitro checks showed that a few CMV-associated chains really do target CMV antigens. An analysis that was carried out later associated 15,000 to 20,000 TCR beta sequences with HLA alleles at 0.05 false discovery rate. In an earlier analysis, productive rearrangement rates for most beta V segments clustered near 87% or 30%.

The chain uses TRBV28 and TRBJ1-2; a possible D gene is TRBD1 (6 bases). Sequencing input: PBMCs. The receptor was derived from a woman aged 30 to 39 in good health and CMV-seronegative. In nucleotides, the CDR3 is TGTGCCAGCAGTTTGTACAGGGCCCATGGCTACACCTTC. This translates into CASSLYRAHGYTF.